These 5 T cell receptor beta chains were sequenced from one sample in a study of blood T cell repertoires in COVID-19. The assay was immunoSEQ multiplex PCR, and TCRdb's table has in-frame clones only and misses some. The sample shows approximately 120,000 clones, around nine tenths of them seen only once. Sample: peripheral blood. These receptors originate from a human donor in a cohort sampled during active COVID-19.

This chain links TRBV20-1 with TRBJ1-4, with 8 bases aligning to TRBD1. The germline CDR1 and CDR2 sequences are DFQATT and SNEGSKA (reference sequence). The trim removed 6 bases at V and 6 bases at J, leaving 0 bases unmatched. The CDR3 runs 11 residues. The CDR3 DNA reads TGCAGTGCGGACAGGGATGAAAAACTGTTTTTT. The encoded protein is CSADRDEKLFF.

This clone was counted a single time. This chain connects TRBV6-2 or TRBV6-3 to TRBJ2-1; D is perhaps TRBD2 (7 bases). Trimming removed 4 bases at V and 9 bases at J, with 34 bases between. Germline values: CDR1 MNHEY, CDR2 SVGEGT. The CDR3 covers 20 residues. The CDR3 nucleotides are TGTGCCAGCAGTTCCCCGATAGAAGGGGGGGGGACCACCCACAATGCTGAGCAGTTCTTC. Translation: CASSSPIEGGGTTHNAEQFF.

The count of this clone is one. In DNA form, the CDR3 reads TGTGCCAGCAGCGTCCGGGACAGGGCACAATCCGGGGAGCTGTTTTTT. Protein sequence: CASSVRDRAQSGELFF. The J gene is TRBJ2-2, the V gene TRBV9, with 9 positions matching TRBD1. CDR1 SGDLS and CDR2 YYNGEE come from the germline V gene. The CDR3 spans 16 residues. Trimming at V came to 2 bases and at J to 6 bases, leaving 8 bases not matched to a gene.

The chain combines TRBV24-1 with TRBJ2-1; TRBD2 aligns across 10 bases. Germline CDR1 is KGHDR and CDR2 is SFDVKD. The trim removed 7 bases at V and 7 bases at J, leaving 12 bases unmatched. The CDR3 covers 16 residues. The CDR3: CATSTSKREGPNEQFF. CDR3 DNA: TGTGCCACCAGCACCTCTAAGCGGGAGGGCCCGAATGAGCAGTTCTTC.

CDR3 nucleotide sequence: TGTGCCAGCAGCTCGGGACTAGCGGGGCTCAATGAGCAGTTCTTC. It yields the protein CASSSGLAGLNEQFF. The chain combines TRBV7-6 with TRBJ2-1; 13 bases fit TRBD2. The CDR3 sequence is 15 residues long. Germline values: CDR1 SGHVS, CDR2 FNYEAQ. Trimming took 4 bases from V and 6 from J; bases not matched to a gene: 3.